These 8 T cell receptor beta chains share one sample of origin, sequenced in a study of Siglec-9 on CD8 T cells in melanoma. Sequencing used immunoSEQ multiplex PCR; TCRdb keeps in-frame clones, though not all of them. The table lists almost 30,000 clones, roughly 80% of them singletons. Sequencing was carried out using Siglec-9- CD8+ T cells sorted from blood. These receptors all stem from a human donor in good health.

The chain joins TRBV7-9 to TRBJ2-7, with D maybe TRBD2 (5 bases). With 1 base removed from V and 7 bases from J, the gap between germline ends came to 8 bases. CDR1 is SEHNR and CDR2 is FQNEAQ in the germline V gene (reference sequence). This CDR3 has 12 amino acids. The CDR3 nucleotides read TGTGCCAGCAGCTTAGGAGGGAAAGAGCAGTACGTC. Amino acid sequence: CASSLGGKEQYV.

This chain uses TRBV9 with TRBJ2-7; TRBD1 or TRBD2 may be the D gene (6 bases each). The CDR3 totals 12 residues. Germline assignment: CDR1 SGDLS and CDR2 YYNGEE. The V and J ends lost 7 bases and 1 base respectively, with 9 bases between them. CDR3 in amino acids: CASGGGSYEQYF. In nucleotides, the CDR3 is TGTGCCAGCGGAGGGGGATCCTACGAGCAGTACTTC. Together with reference TRBV9 and TRBJ2-7, the CDR3 gives the full variable domain: DSGVTQTPKHLITATGQRVTLRCSPRSGDLSVYWYQQSLDQGLQFLIQYYNGEERAKGNILERFSAQQFPDLHSELNLSSLELGDSALYFCASGGGSYEQYFGPGTRLTVT.

The genes are TRBV18 and TRBJ2-1, with D unclear. The V end lost 2 bases, the J end lost 5 bases, and 4 bases lay between the germline ends. Germline V gives CDR1 KGHSH, CDR2 LQKENI. The CDR3 length is 12 residues. CDR3 amino acids: CASSPLNNEQFF. The CDR3, as DNA: TGTGCCAGCTCACCATTAAACAATGAGCAGTTCTTC.

The chain carries TRBV27 and TRBJ1-5; D not resolved. The V end was cut by 0 bases, the J end by 4 bases, with 10 bases between. Germline V gene lookup returns CDR1 MNHEY and CDR2 SMNVEV (reference sequence). The CDR3 contains 15 residues. This CDR3 is CASSLSAELNQPQHF. The CDR3 region has the DNA TGTGCCAGCAGTTTATCGGCAGAATTAAATCAGCCCCAGCATTTT.

The chain has TRBV29-1 and TRBJ1-2; 10 nucleotides align to TRBD1. Germline lookup yields CDR1 SQVTM and CDR2 ANQGSEA. J gave up 4 bases and V 0 bases, and 14 bases lay outside the gene matches. CDR3 size: 18 residues. The CDR3: CSVEEEGEGTGAGYGYTF. The CDR3 nucleotides read TGCAGCGTTGAAGAAGAAGGGGAAGGGACAGGGGCCGGCTATGGCTACACCTTC.

V usage is TRBV19 and J usage is TRBJ1-6, with TRBD1 matching 12 bases. This CDR3 region has 13 residues. J was trimmed by 9 bases and V by 6 bases; bases with no gene match: 0. The germline V gene has CDR1 LNHDA and CDR2 SQIVND (reference sequence). CDR3 region: CASRGQGASPLHF. In DNA form, the CDR3 reads TGTGCCAGTAGGGGACAGGGGGCTTCACCCCTCCACTTT.

This chain connects TRBV7-2 to TRBJ1-4; D gene ambiguous. The CDR3 is 15 amino acids. The ends were cut back, 2 bases at V and 7 bases at J, with 14 bases in the middle. The germline CDR1 and CDR2 sequences are SGHTA and FQGNSA. The CDR3 sequence: CASSLLFGFSEKLFF. The CDR3 DNA is TGTGCCAGCAGCTTATTGTTTGGCTTTAGTGAAAAACTGTTTTTT.

This clone is a singleton in its sample. This chain joins TRBV19 and TRBJ2-7, with D possibly called TRBD1 or TRBD2 (5 bases each). This CDR3 comprises 13 residues. The germline V gene has CDR1 LNHDA and CDR2 SQIVND (reference sequence). The V end lost 6 bases, the J end lost 0 bases, and 9 bases lay between the germline ends. CDR3 in DNA: TGTGCCAGTAGCTGGGGGAGCTCCTACGAGCAGTACTTC. Translated, it gives CASSWGSSYEQYF.